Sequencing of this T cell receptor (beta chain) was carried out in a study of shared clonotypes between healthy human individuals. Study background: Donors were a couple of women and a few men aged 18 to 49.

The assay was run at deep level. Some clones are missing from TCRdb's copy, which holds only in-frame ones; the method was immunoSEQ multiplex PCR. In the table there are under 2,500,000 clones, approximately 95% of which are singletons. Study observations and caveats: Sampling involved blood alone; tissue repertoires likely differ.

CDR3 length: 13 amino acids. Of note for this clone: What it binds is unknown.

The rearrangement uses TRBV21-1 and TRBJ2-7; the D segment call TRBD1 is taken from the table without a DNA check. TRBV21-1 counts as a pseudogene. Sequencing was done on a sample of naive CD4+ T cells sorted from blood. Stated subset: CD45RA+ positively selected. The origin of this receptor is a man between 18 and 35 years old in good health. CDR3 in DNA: TGTGTCACCACGCGACAGGGAGCCTACGAGCAGTACTTC. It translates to CVTTRQGAYEQYF.